These 26 T cell receptor beta chains were all obtained from the same sample, sequenced in a study of PD-1 blockade in classical Hodgkin lymphoma. Regarding time point: cycle 4 day 1 (C4D1), after five to seven weeks of nivolumab. All the patients suffered relapse after autologous stem cell transplantation, and brentuximab vedotin exposure differed. Libraries were prepared by immunoSEQ multiplex PCR; TCRdb keeps only in-frame clonotypes and omits some of them. The profile shows 110,000 or so clones, approximately 89% of them singletons. This material consisted of peripheral blood mononuclear cells (PBMCs), taken before the fourth cycle of nivolumab. These receptor sequences come from a human donor with classical Hodgkin lymphoma.

This clone was observed a few times. The V and J genes are TRBV6-4 and TRBJ1-5, with 9 bases lining up with TRBD1. V lost 0 bases to trimming and J lost 3 bases; unmatched junction nucleotides: 6. The CDR3 length is 17 residues. Germline V CDR1 and CDR2: MRHNA, SNTAGT. For the CDR3, the DNA is TGTGCCAGCAGTGACTCGACCCGGGACAGGGCCAATCAGCCCCAGCATTTT. It translates to CASSDSTRDRANQPQHF.

V gene TRBV18 combines with J gene TRBJ2-5; TRBD2 matches at 11 bases. Per the germline V gene, CDR1 is KGHSH and CDR2 is LQKENI. The CDR3 totals 17 residues. The trim removed 4 bases at V and 2 bases at J, leaving 9 bases unmatched. The CDR3 spells CASSRGLAGGRQETQYF. The CDR3 nucleotides read TGTGCCAGCTCACGTGGGCTAGCGGGAGGAAGACAAGAGACCCAGTACTTC.

The rearrangement joins TRBV28 to TRBJ2-1; TRBD2 is a possible D gene (6 bases). The CDR3 spans 13 residues. Trimming cost V 4 bases and J 10 bases, with 14 bases left between them. Germline CDR1 MDHEN, CDR2 SYDVKM. The CDR3 loop is CASSSFAGWEQFF. As DNA, the CDR3 is TGTGCCAGCAGTTCGTTCGCGGGGTGGGAGCAGTTCTTC.

The chain combines TRBV2 with TRBJ1-4; 7 bases line up with TRBD1. The CDR3 runs to 14 residues. After removal of 7 bases from V and 8 bases from J, the junction contained 10 bases not matched to a gene. Germline loops: CDR1 SNHLY, CDR2 FYNNEI. CDR3 in amino acids: CASTETGVGEKLFF. For the CDR3, the DNA is TGTGCCAGCACCGAAACAGGGGTTGGGGAAAAACTGTTTTTT.

V gene TRBV6-5 combines with J gene TRBJ1-1; D uncertain. CDR1 MNHEY and CDR2 SVGAGI come from the germline V gene. The V end lost 0 bases, the J end lost 1 base, and 12 bases lay between the germline ends. There are 16 residues in the CDR3. The DNA of the CDR3 is TGTGCCAGCAGTTACTCGATTAGTTTGAGGAACACTGAAGCTTTCTTT. Translated, it gives CASSYSISLRNTEAFF.

The rearrangement links TRBV6-1 to TRBJ1-3; possible D gene TRBD1, 6 bases. The CDR3 has 18 residues. V lost 1 base, J lost 0 bases, and 16 bases lay in between. From germline, CDR1 is MNHNS and CDR2 SASEGT. CDR3 loop: CASSEGGQRTYSGNTIYF. DNA of the CDR3: TGTGCCAGCAGTGAAGGAGGACAGCGGACTTACTCTGGAAACACCATATATTTT.

V usage is TRBV19 and J usage is TRBJ1-1; D is unresolved. The germline V gene has CDR1 LNHDA and CDR2 SQIVND (reference sequence). The CDR3 runs to 12 residues. V lost 7 bases and J lost 5, with 11 bases in between. CDR3 bases: TGTGCCAGTATGCGAGGGAGAACTGAAGCTTTCTTT. Translating it yields CASMRGRTEAFF.

The chain joins TRBV5-6 to TRBJ2-5; D gene ambiguous. The germline V and J ends were trimmed by 2 bases and 3 bases, with 11 bases remaining between them. CDR3 length equals 14 residues. Germline V gives CDR1 SGHDT, CDR2 YYEEEE. The CDR3 DNA reads as TGTGCCAGCAGCTTAGATGGGCTTAAAGAGACCCAGTACTTC. It translates to CASSLDGLKETQYF.

The CDR3 DNA sequence: TGTGCCAGCTCAACCCGAACTGATACCTACGAGCAGTACTTC. Amino acid sequence: CASSTRTDTYEQYF. The rearrangement joins TRBV18 to TRBJ2-7; D is unclear. This CDR3 contains 14 residues. V lost 5 bases, J lost 2 bases, and 13 bases lay in between. CDR1 is KGHSH and CDR2 is LQKENI in the germline V gene.

The chain has TRBV5-1 and TRBJ2-2, with 8 bases matching TRBD2. The germline V gene encodes CDR1 SGHRS and CDR2 YFSETQ. The CDR3 is 14 residues long. Germline trimming cut 6 bases from V and 3 bases from J; bases unmatched to any gene: 4. CDR3 in DNA: TGCGCCAGCAATCTTAGCGGGGACACCGGGGAGCTGTTTTTT. Protein sequence: CASNLSGDTGELFF.

The count of this clone is one. The J gene is TRBJ2-1, the V gene TRBV19, with 13 bases aligning to TRBD2. Trimming at V came to 6 bases and at J to 6 bases, leaving 20 bases not matched to a gene. Germline assignment: CDR1 LNHDA and CDR2 SQIVND (reference sequence). This CDR3 has 20 residues. The CDR3 sequence: CASSRRTGTSGMGAPNEQFF. The CDR3, as DNA: TGTGCCAGTAGCCGACGAACCGGGACTAGCGGGATGGGGGCCCCCAATGAGCAGTTCTTC.

This sequence joins TRBV18 and TRBJ2-7, with D hard to call. V gave up 3 bases and J gave up 5 bases, with 8 bases separating them. From germline, CDR1 is KGHSH and CDR2 LQKENI. This CDR3 has 12 amino acids. DNA of the CDR3: TGTGCCAGCTCACCCGGTCGTCACGAGCAGTACTTC. This sequence encodes CASSPGRHEQYF.

The V gene is TRBV5-1, the J gene TRBJ1-1, with D possibly being TRBD1 (5 bases). The CDR3 is 17 residues long. V lost 0 bases to trimming and J lost 4 bases, with 19 bases between them. Germline CDR1 and CDR2: SGHRS and YFSETQ. The CDR3 nucleotides are TGCGCCAGCAGCTTGGGGCCCCTCGGGACGGGAGGCACTGAAGCTTTCTTT. As protein: CASSLGPLGTGGTEAFF.

The rearrangement links TRBV19 to TRBJ1-5, with D unclear. The germline V gene has CDR1 LNHDA and CDR2 SQIVND (reference sequence). The CDR3 covers 13 residues. Trimming took 3 bases from V and 5 from J, leaving 8 bases between them. The CDR3 sequence: CASSIRADQPQHF. Written as DNA, the CDR3 is TGTGCCAGTAGTATCCGGGCAGATCAGCCCCAGCATTTT.

V is TRBV2 and J is TRBJ1-1; 10 bases agree with TRBD1. Germline V lookup: CDR1 SNHLY, CDR2 FYNNEI. The CDR3 is 13 amino acids. V shed 8 bases, J shed 5 bases, and the junction held 5 bases outside the gene matches. The CDR3 DNA reads TGTGCCAGCGCGACAGGGGGCGCGACTGAAGCTTTCTTT. It specifies CASATGGATEAFF.

V usage is TRBV19 and J usage is TRBJ2-3; D ambiguous. Germline V lookup: CDR1 LNHDA, CDR2 SQIVND (reference sequence). Between the trimmed V and J ends, which lost 5 bases and 1 base, there was a span of 4 bases. This CDR3 has 12 residues. The CDR3 here is CASSARTDTQYF. The CDR3 region has the DNA TGTGCCAGTAGTGCCCGCACAGATACGCAGTATTTT. Drawing the rest from reference TRBV19 and TRBJ2-3, the complete variable domain is DGGITQSPKYLFRKEGQNVTLSCEQNLNHDAMYWYRQDPGQGLRLIYYSQIVNDFQKGDIAEGYSVSREKKESFPLTVTSAQKNPTAFYLCASSARTDTQYFGPGTRLTVL.

The V and J genes are TRBV2 and TRBJ2-1; 7 nucleotides agree with TRBD2. Germline CDR1 and CDR2: SNHLY and FYNNEI. The CDR3 is 12 residues long. J lost 7 bases, V lost 5 bases, and 2 bases had no gene match. The CDR3 DNA reads as TGTGCCAGCAGTTGGACTAGTAATGAGCAGTTCTTC. Translating gives CASSWTSNEQFF.

The gene calls are TRBV5-6 and TRBJ1-4; tentative D call: TRBD1 (6 bases). Germline CDR1 is SGHDT and CDR2 is YYEEEE. V lost 3 bases to trimming and J lost 0 bases, with 12 bases between them. The CDR3 covers 16 residues. The CDR3 bases are TGTGCCAGCAGCTCCCAGGGGTACGCAACTAATGAAAAACTGTTTTTT. Protein: CASSSQGYATNEKLFF.

The chain recombines TRBV27 with TRBJ1-1; 9 bases are a match to TRBD1. The ends lost 6 bases at V and 2 bases at J; junction bases unmatched: 7. The CDR3 spans 15 residues. Germline V lookup: CDR1 MNHEY, CDR2 SMNVEV (reference sequence). The CDR3 sequence is CASRDRGNINTEAFF. For the CDR3, the DNA is TGTGCCAGCAGAGACAGGGGGAATATTAACACTGAAGCTTTCTTT.

This sequence joins TRBV4-2 and TRBJ2-7; tentative D call: TRBD2 (5 bases). The CDR3 sequence is 15 residues long. V shed 0 bases and J shed 2 bases, with 11 bases lying between them. CDR1 and CDR2 from the germline V gene are LGHNA and YNFKEQ. CDR3: CASSQDAGKTYEQYF. In DNA form, the CDR3 reads TGTGCCAGCAGCCAAGATGCGGGCAAGACCTACGAGCAGTACTTC.

The J gene is TRBJ2-7, the V gene TRBV28, with D hard to call. Germline V CDR1 and CDR2: MDHEN, SYDVKM. CDR3 length equals 15 residues. V shed 6 bases and J shed 2 bases, with 17 bases lying between them. CDR3 residues: CASRGRSADTYEQYF. The DNA of the CDR3 is TGTGCCAGCAGGGGTCGGTCAGCAGACACCTACGAGCAGTACTTC. The full variable domain, completed using reference TRBV28 and TRBJ2-7, is DVKVTQSSRYLVKRTGEKVFLECVQDMDHENMFWYRQDPGLGLRLIYFSYDVKMKEKGDIPEGYSVSREKKERFSLILESASTNQTSMYLCASRGRSADTYEQYFGPGTRLTVT.

This sequence joins TRBV28 and TRBJ2-6, with D unclear. V was shortened by 11 bases and J by 1 base, with 9 bases between the two germline ends. The CDR3 length is 13 residues. Looked up from germline, CDR1 is MDHEN and CDR2 is SYDVKM. The CDR3 nucleotides read TGTGCCTCATCTAAGTCTGGGGCCAACGTCCTGACTTTC. Translation: CASSKSGANVLTF. Combining the CDR3 with reference TRBV28 and TRBJ2-6 gives the whole variable domain DVKVTQSSRYLVKRTGEKVFLECVQDMDHENMFWYRQDPGLGLRLIYFSYDVKMKEKGDIPEGYSVSREKKERFSLILESASTNQTSMYLCASSKSGANVLTFGAGSRLTVL.

The rearrangement joins TRBV5-1 to TRBJ2-2, with unresolved D. The CDR3 is made up of 14 amino acids. V shed 1 base and J shed 0 bases, with 4 bases lying between them. CDR1 SGHRS and CDR2 YFSETQ come from the germline V gene. CDR3 protein: CASSLQTNTGELFF. CDR3 nucleotide sequence: TGCGCCAGCAGCTTGCAGACGAACACCGGGGAGCTGTTTTTT. Together with reference TRBV5-1 and TRBJ2-2, the CDR3 gives the full variable domain: KAGVTQTPRYLIKTRGQQVTLSCSPISGHRSVSWYQQTPGQGLQFLFEYFSETQRNKGNFPGRFSGRQFSNSRSEMNVSTLELGDSALYLCASSLQTNTGELFFGEGSRLTVL.

CDR3 amino acids: CASSFNLTSGSLWQFF. CDR3 DNA: TGTGCCAGCAGCTTCAACCTGACTAGCGGGAGTTTGTGGCAGTTCTTC. This sequence joins TRBV7-9 and TRBJ2-1, with TRBD2 identical over 12 bases. The CDR3 is made up of 16 amino acids. V shed 3 bases and J 12 bases; nucleotides not matched to a gene: 12. Germline values: CDR1 SEHNR, CDR2 FQNEAQ (reference sequence). Looking up the rest from reference TRBV7-9 and TRBJ2-1 gives the full variable domain: DTGVSQNPRHKITKRGQNVTFRCDPISEHNRLYWYRQTLGQGPEFLTYFQNEAQLEKSRLLSDRFSAERPKGSFSTLEIQRTEQGDSAMYLCASSFNLTSGSLWQFFGPGTRLTVL.

The chain employs TRBV4-3 and TRBJ1-5, with 8 bases that match TRBD1. CDR1 and CDR2 (germline): LGHNA, YSLEER. The CDR3 sequence is 17 residues long. Unmatched junction bases numbered 12, after V lost 1 base and J lost 7 bases. The chain's CDR3 is CASSQGIGQGRGQPQHF. CDR3 bases: TGCGCCAGCAGCCAAGGGATCGGACAGGGAAGGGGACAGCCCCAGCATTTT.

The rearrangement uses TRBV27 and TRBJ2-7; D call uncertain. Germline CDR1 reads MNHEY; CDR2 reads SMNVEV (reference sequence). The germline V and J ends were trimmed by 5 bases and 2 bases, with 10 bases remaining between them. CDR3 length: 13 residues. Written as DNA, the CDR3 is TGTGCCAGCAGTAGAGGTTCCCCCTACGAGCAGTACTTC. Its translation is CASSRGSPYEQYF.